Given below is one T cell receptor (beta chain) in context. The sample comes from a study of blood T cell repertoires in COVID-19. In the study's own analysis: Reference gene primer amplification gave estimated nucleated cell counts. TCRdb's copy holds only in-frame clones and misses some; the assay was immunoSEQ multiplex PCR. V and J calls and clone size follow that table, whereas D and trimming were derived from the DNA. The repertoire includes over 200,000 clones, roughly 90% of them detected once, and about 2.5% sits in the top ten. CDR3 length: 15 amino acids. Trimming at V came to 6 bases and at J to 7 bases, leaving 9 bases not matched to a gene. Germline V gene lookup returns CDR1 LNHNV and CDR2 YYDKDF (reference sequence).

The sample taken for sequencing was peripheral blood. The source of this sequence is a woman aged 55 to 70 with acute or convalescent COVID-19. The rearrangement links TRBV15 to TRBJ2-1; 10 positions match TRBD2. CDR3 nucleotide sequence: TGTGCCACCAGTACAGCGGGGGGGCTATGGAATGAGCAGTTCTTC. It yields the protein CATSTAGGLWNEQFF.